This entry concerns a single T cell receptor (beta chain). Its specificity is not known. V lost 6 bases, J lost 4 bases, and 25 bases lay in between. This CDR3 comprises 17 residues. Looked up from germline, CDR1 is SNHLY and CDR2 is FYNNEI. TCRdb ran MiXCR on the 5' RACE reads and lists one entry per CDR3 protein. This sample has roughly 300,000 distinct CDR3 sequences, with approximately 8% found just once. This specimen belongs to a study of CD8 T cells in ankylosing spondylitis. Study findings and constraints: According to the report, clones linked to the disease were significantly enriched in matched synovial fluid samples taken from ankylosing spondylitis patients. Disease-linked clones were CD8+ and relatively rare in peripheral blood. Ankylosing spondylitis blood appeared to carry a characteristic TCR beta motif of roughly eight highly homologous variants. Earlier studies detected some motif variants in reactive arthritis synovial fluid and blood.

What was sequenced was blood, either unsorted or a sorted T cell fraction (not recorded which). The sequence was collected from a male donor with ankylosing spondylitis. The chain uses TRBV2 and TRBJ2-7; D may match TRBD1 or TRBD2 (7 bases each). The CDR3 spells CASSLLWTGRGGYEQYF. Here the CDR3 DNA reads TGTGCCAGCAGCCTCCTGTGGACAGGCCGCGGGGGTTACGAGCAGTACTTC.